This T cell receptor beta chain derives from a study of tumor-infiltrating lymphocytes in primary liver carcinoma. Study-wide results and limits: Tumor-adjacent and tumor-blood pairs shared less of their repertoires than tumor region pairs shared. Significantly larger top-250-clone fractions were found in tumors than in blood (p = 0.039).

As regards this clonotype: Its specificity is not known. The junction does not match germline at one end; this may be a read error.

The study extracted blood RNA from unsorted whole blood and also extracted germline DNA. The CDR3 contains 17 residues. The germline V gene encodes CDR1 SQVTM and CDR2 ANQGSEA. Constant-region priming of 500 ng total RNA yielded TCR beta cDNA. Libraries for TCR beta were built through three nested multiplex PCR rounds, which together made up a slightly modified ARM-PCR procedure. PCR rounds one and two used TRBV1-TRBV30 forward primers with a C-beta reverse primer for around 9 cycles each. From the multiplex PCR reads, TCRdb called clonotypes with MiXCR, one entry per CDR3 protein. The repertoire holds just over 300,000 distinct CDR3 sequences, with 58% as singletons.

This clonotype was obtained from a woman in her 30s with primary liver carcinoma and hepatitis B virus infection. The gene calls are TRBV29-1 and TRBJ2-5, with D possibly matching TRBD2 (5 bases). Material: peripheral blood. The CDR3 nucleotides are TGTAGCGTTGGGATACTGAGGGAGCACGTGACCGAAGAGACCCAGTACTTC. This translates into CSVGILREHVTEETQYF.